These 15 T cell receptor beta chains originate from one sample sequenced in a study of blood T cell repertoires in COVID-19. Clones were sequenced by immunoSEQ multiplex PCR, and TCRdb holds only the in-frame ones, with some missing. The profile shows about 180,000 clones, approximately 88% of them singletons. Sequencing was carried out using peripheral blood. The receptors were gathered from a woman aged 55 to 70 with acute or convalescent COVID-19.

The chain links TRBV4-3 to TRBJ1-4; 8 nucleotides agree with TRBD1. The CDR3 runs 16 residues. CDR1 is LGHNA and CDR2 is YSLEER in the germline V gene. The V segment lost 3 bases and the J segment 6 bases; nucleotides outside the gene matches: 9. CDR3 nucleotide sequence: TGCGCCAGCAGCCAGGCCTCAGGGGGCGGTGATGAAAAACTGTTTTTT. Protein: CASSQASGGGDEKLFF.

The V and J genes are TRBV5-1 and TRBJ1-6, with 9 positions matching TRBD1. V dropped 5 bases and J dropped 4; count of bases not matched to a gene: 4. There are 15 residues in the CDR3. Germline assignment: CDR1 SGHRS and CDR2 YFSETQ. The CDR3 is CASRPGQGYNSPLHF. As DNA, the CDR3 is TGCGCCAGCAGGCCGGGACAGGGTTATAATTCACCCCTCCACTTT.

This clone was counted only a few times. J is TRBJ2-7 and V is TRBV12-5; D perhaps matches TRBD1 (6 bases). Trimming stripped 7 bases from V and 6 bases from J, with 13 bases between. The CDR3 is 12 amino acids. The germline gives CDR1 LGHNT, CDR2 FRNRAP. The CDR3 DNA follows: TGTGCTAGTGCCCAAAACAGGGTCGAGCAGTACTTC. Translating it yields CASAQNRVEQYF. Full variable domain (rest looked up from reference TRBV12-5 and TRBJ2-7): DARVTQTPRHKVTEMGQEVTMRCQPILGHNTVFWYRQTMMQGLELLAYFRNRAPLDDSGMPKDRFSAEMPDATLATLKIQPSEPRDSAVYFCASAQNRVEQYFGPGTRLTVT.

This chain links TRBV6-5 with TRBJ1-1; D is perhaps TRBD1 (5 bases). Germline lookup yields CDR1 MNHEY and CDR2 SVGAGI. This CDR3 has 14 amino acids. V lost 4 bases, J lost 4 bases, and 13 bases lay in between. The CDR3 nucleotides read TGTGCCAGCAGTTTTGGGGGGGTAGGCACTGAAGCTTTCTTT. Translation: CASSFGGVGTEAFF.

The chain recombines TRBV7-8 with TRBJ1-2; perhaps TRBD1 as D (6 bases). This CDR3 contains 15 residues. From germline, CDR1 is SGHVS and CDR2 FQNEAQ. V lost 5 bases, J lost 6 bases, and 19 bases lay in between. The CDR3 DNA follows: TGTGCCAGCAGCCTACAGGGACTACAAGGGGATGGCTACACCTTC. It yields the protein CASSLQGLQGDGYTF.

This chain links TRBV11-3 with TRBJ2-3, with D perhaps matching TRBD2 (5 bases). The CDR3 totals 17 residues. V dropped 1 base and J dropped 4 bases, with 18 bases sitting between them. Germline-derived CDR1 and CDR2 are SGHNT and YENEEA. The CDR3 spells CASSLGSGLGESDTQYF. DNA for the CDR3: TGTGCCAGCAGCTTAGGATCAGGACTCGGCGAATCAGATACGCAGTATTTT.

In its sample, this clone was seen once. The chain carries TRBV5-1 and TRBJ2-3; 11 nucleotides agree with TRBD2. The germline gives CDR1 SGHRS, CDR2 YFSETQ. The CDR3 totals 15 residues. The ends lost 2 bases at V and 4 bases at J; junction bases unmatched: 3. CDR3 sequence: CASSFLAGGSDTQYF. CDR3 DNA: TGCGCCAGCAGCTTTCTAGCGGGGGGCTCAGATACGCAGTATTTT. The entire variable domain, with the rest obtained from reference TRBV5-1 and TRBJ2-3, is as follows: KAGVTQTPRYLIKTRGQQVTLSCSPISGHRSVSWYQQTPGQGLQFLFEYFSETQRNKGNFPGRFSGRQFSNSRSEMNVSTLELGDSALYLCASSFLAGGSDTQYFGPGTRLTVL.

This clone appeared a single time. The rearrangement links TRBV28 to TRBJ2-3, with TRBD1 matching 9 bases. V was clipped by 6 bases and J by 4 bases; unmatched bases: 11. From germline, CDR1 is MDHEN and CDR2 SYDVKM. This CDR3 has 16 amino acids. CDR3 region: CASSLSGTGSADTQYF. CDR3 nucleotides: TGTGCCAGCAGCCTCTCCGGGACAGGGTCAGCAGATACGCAGTATTTT.

This clone was picked up many times. The chain links TRBV6-2 or TRBV6-3 to TRBJ2-5; D is possibly TRBD2 (6 bases). Germline lookup yields CDR1 MNHEY and CDR2 SVGEGT. The V end was cut by 0 bases, the J end by 2 bases, with 13 bases between. The CDR3 is 16 amino acids. The CDR3 DNA is TGTGCCAGCAGTTACTCGAGATCGGGGGAGCAAGAGACCCAGTACTTC. It translates to CASSYSRSGEQETQYF.

The CDR3 loop is CATPRGTGISGANVLTF. The DNA for the CDR3 is TGTGCCACCCCACGGGGGACAGGAATTTCTGGGGCCAACGTCCTGACTTTC. This chain joins TRBV5-4 and TRBJ2-6; 8 nucleotides line up with TRBD1. V lost 9 bases, J lost 1 base, and 12 bases stayed unmatched. CDR3 size: 17 residues. Germline CDR1 is SGHNT and CDR2 is YYREEE (reference sequence).

This chain uses TRBV9 with TRBJ2-3; TRBD2 matches at 14 bases. Germline CDR1 reads SGDLS; CDR2 reads YYNGEE. V shed 4 bases, J shed 6 bases, and the junction held 7 bases outside the gene matches. This CDR3 is 16 amino acids long. The CDR3 region is CASSPPRLAGGDTQYF. CDR3 DNA sequence: TGTGCCAGCAGCCCCCCCCGACTAGCGGGAGGGGATACGCAGTATTTT.

The chain joins TRBV5-5 to TRBJ1-2; 7 bases agree with TRBD1. V lost 3 bases to trimming and J lost 4 bases; unmatched junction nucleotides: 12. The CDR3 is made up of 16 amino acids. Germline values: CDR1 SGHKS, CDR2 YYEKEE (reference sequence). CDR3 loop: CASSYFDRDGLYGYTF. For the CDR3, the DNA is TGTGCCAGCAGCTATTTCGACAGGGACGGTCTCTATGGCTACACCTTC.

V gene TRBV2 combines with J gene TRBJ1-5, with 9 nucleotides matching TRBD1. The length of the CDR3 is 15 residues. Trimming at V came to 10 bases and at J to 3 bases, leaving 10 bases not matched to a gene. Per germline, CDR1 SNHLY and CDR2 FYNNEI. The CDR3 sequence is CAKTSGTGLNQPQHF. For the CDR3, the DNA is TGTGCCAAGACTTCGGGGACAGGGCTCAATCAGCCCCAGCATTTT.

The chain links TRBV3-1 (or the pseudogene TRBV3-2) to TRBJ1-6; TRBD1 is a possible D gene (5 bases). Trimming took off 1 base at V and 6 bases at J, with 7 bases between the two ends. CDR1 is LGHDT, CDR2 YNNKEL, per germline (reference sequence). There are 14 residues in the CDR3. The CDR3 here is CASSQGTSNSPLHF. The CDR3 bases are TGTGCCAGCAGCCAAGGGACATCTAATTCACCCCTCCACTTT.

This clone showed up just a few times. The CDR3 DNA reads TGTGCCAGCAGGACTAGCGGGGGTGTATATACGCAGTATTTT. Protein: CASRTSGGVYTQYF. The V call is TRBV6-5, the J call TRBJ2-3, with 12 nucleotides matching TRBD2. CDR3 length equals 14 residues. The germline V gene has CDR1 MNHEY and CDR2 SVGAGI. V lost 6 bases, J lost 7 bases, and 5 bases stayed unmatched.